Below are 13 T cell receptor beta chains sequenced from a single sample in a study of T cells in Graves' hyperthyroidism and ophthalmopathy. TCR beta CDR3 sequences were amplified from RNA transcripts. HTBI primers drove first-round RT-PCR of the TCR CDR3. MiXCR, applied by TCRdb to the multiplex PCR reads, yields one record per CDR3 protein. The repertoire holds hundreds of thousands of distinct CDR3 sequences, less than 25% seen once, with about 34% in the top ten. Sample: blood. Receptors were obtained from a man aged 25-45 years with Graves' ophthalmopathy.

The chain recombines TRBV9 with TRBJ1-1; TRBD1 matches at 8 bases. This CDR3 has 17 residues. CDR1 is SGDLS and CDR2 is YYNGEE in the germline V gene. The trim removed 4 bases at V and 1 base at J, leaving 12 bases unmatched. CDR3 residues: CASSSRMDRVENTEAFF. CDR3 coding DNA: TGTGCCAGCAGCTCAAGGATGGACAGGGTGGAGAACACTGAAGCTTTCTTT.

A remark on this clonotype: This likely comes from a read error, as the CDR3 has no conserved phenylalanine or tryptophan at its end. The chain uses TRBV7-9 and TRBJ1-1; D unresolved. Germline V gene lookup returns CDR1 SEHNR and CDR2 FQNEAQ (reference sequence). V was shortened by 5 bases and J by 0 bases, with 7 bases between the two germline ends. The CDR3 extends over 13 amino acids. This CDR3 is CASSPPMNTEAFL. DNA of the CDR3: TGTGCCAGCAGCCCCCCGATGAACACTGAAGCTTTCCTT.

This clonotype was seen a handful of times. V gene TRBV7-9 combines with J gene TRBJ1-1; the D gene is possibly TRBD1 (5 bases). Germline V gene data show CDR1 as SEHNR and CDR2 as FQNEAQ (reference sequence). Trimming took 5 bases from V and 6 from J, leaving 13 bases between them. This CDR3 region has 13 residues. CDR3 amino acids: CASSPAGGAEAFF. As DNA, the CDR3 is TGTGCCAGCAGCCCTGCTGGGGGGGCTGAAGCTTTCTTT.

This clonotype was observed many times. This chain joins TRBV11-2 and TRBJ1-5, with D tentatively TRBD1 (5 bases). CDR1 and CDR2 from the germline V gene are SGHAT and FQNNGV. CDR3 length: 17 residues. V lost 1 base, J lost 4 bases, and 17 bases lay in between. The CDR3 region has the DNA TGTGCCAGCAGCTTAGGGTCTAAGGGGCCGCGAAATCAGCCCCAGCATTTT. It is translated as CASSLGSKGPRNQPQHF.

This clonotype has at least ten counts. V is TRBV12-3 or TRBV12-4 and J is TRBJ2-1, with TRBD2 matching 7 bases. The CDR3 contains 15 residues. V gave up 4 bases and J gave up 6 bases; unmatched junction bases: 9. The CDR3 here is CASSSMLGRVNEQFF. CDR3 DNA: TGTGCCAGCAGTTCCATGCTGGGGAGGGTCAATGAGCAGTTCTTC.

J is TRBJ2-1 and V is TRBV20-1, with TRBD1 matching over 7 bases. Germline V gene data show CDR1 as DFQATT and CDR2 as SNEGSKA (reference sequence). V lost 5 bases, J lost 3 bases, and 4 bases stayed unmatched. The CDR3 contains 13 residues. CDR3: CSAPWDSYNEQFF. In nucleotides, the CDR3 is TGCAGTGCTCCCTGGGACAGCTACAATGAGCAGTTCTTC.

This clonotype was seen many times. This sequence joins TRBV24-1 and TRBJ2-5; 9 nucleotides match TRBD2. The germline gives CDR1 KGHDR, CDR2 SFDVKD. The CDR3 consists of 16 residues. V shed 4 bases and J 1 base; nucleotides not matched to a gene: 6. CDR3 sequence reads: CATSDSLAGFQETQYF. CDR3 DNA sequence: TGTGCCACCAGTGACTCACTAGCGGGTTTCCAAGAGACCCAGTACTTC.

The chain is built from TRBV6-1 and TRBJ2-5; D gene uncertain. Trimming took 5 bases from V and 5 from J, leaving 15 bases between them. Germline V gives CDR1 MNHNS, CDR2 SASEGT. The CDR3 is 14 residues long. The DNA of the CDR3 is TGTGCCAGCAGTTATTCAGGCAAAAAGGAGACCCAGTACTTC. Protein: CASSYSGKKETQYF.

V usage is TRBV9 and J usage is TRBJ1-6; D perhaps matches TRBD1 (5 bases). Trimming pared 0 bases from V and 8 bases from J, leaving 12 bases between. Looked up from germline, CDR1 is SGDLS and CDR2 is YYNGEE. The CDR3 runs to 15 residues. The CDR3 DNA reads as TGTGCCAGCAGCGTAGATGGGGCGGTGGATTCACCCCTCCACTTT. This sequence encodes CASSVDGAVDSPLHF.

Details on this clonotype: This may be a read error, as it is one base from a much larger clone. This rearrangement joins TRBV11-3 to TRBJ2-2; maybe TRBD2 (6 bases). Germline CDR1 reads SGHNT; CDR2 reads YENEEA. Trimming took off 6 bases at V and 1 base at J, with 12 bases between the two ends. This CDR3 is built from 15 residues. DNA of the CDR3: TGTGCCAGCAGATCCGGGACTCTGAACACCGGGGAGCTGTTTTTT. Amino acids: CASRSGTLNTGELFF.

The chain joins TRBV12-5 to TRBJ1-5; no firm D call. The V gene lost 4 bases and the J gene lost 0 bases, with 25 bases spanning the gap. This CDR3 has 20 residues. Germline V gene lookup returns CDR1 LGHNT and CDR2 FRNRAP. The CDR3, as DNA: TGTGCTAGTGGTTCAGCAATTATCACCCTACAAACCTATAGCAATCAGCCCCAGCATTTT. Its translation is CASGSAIITLQTYSNQPQHF.

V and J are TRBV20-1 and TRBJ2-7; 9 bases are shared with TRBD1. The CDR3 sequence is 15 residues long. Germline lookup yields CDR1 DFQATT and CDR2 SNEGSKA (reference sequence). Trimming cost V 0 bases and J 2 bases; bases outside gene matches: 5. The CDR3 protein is CSARDLGQGTYEQYF. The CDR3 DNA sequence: TGCAGTGCTAGAGATCTGGGACAGGGTACCTACGAGCAGTACTTC.

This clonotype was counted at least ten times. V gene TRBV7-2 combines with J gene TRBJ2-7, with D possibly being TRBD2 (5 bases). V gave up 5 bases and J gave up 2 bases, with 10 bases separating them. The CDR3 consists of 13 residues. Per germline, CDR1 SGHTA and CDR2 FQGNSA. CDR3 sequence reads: CASSHPGAYEQYF. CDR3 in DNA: TGTGCCAGCAGCCATCCCGGGGCCTACGAGCAGTACTTC.